The source of this T cell receptor beta chain is a study of regulatory T cells in long-lasting Graves disease. The sample's time point: persistent/refractory GD, antithyroid drugs over 5 years with positive TRAb. Generation of the TCR library employed RNA extracted from PBMCs. Diagnosing Graves' disease relied on the American Thyroid Association guidelines. Germline CDR1 is LNHNV and CDR2 is YYDKDF (reference sequence). V was trimmed by 0 bases and J by 0 bases, leaving 9 bases between them. The CDR3 is 16 amino acids. The count of this clonotype is one. iRepertoire HTBI primers and Arm-PCR of CDR3 regions built TCR beta libraries. From the multiplex PCR reads, TCRdb called clonotypes with MiXCR, one entry per CDR3 protein. The table shows 360,000 or so distinct CDR3 sequences, with more than 20% occurring only once.

Sequences were derived from peripheral blood mononuclear cells (PBMCs), sampled when the disease was refractory, from a patient treated with antithyroid drugs. The chain carries TRBV15 and TRBJ1-3; tentatively, D is TRBD1 (6 bases). The clonotype comes from a woman aged 40 to 50 with Graves disease. In nucleotides, the CDR3 is TGTGCCACCAGCAGAGATGACAGGCTCTCTGGAAACACCATATATTTT. Translating it yields CATSRDDRLSGNTIYF.